A selection of T cell receptor beta chains follows, all from one sample in a study of response to subunit inactivated influenza vaccine. Via MiXCR, TCRdb re-called the RT-PCR reads, giving one row per CDR3 protein. The repertoire holds about 520,000 distinct CDR3 sequences, approximately 10% seen once, with around 12% in the top ten. The sequencing used PBMCs from blood, collected more than 35 days after vaccination. The receptors were sampled from a man over 45 who received an inactivated influenza vaccine. The CDR3 runs from the conserved cysteine through the conserved F or W. Fields, in order: J gene, V gene, clone size, D gene, CDR3 DNA, CDR3 protein. A D gene is named only where the DNA matches it firmly. Clone size, where shown, is once, few, many, or a class for clones that have expanded.

j_call: TRBJ2-1; v_call: TRBV20-1; clone_size: -; d_call: TRBD2; cdr3_nt: TGCAGTGCTAGACTCAGCGGGAGAGCGAATGAGCAGTTCTTC; cdr3_aa: CSARLSGRANEQFF
j_call: TRBJ2-7; v_call: TRBV27; clone_size: many; d_call: -; cdr3_nt: TGTGCCAGCAGTCCAAATTACAGCTACGAGCAGTACTTC; cdr3_aa: CASSPNYSYEQYF
j_call: TRBJ2-7; v_call: TRBV6-1; clone_size: many; d_call: TRBD1; cdr3_nt: TGTGCCAGCAGTACCCGGGACAGCTCCTACGAGCAGTACTTC; cdr3_aa: CASSTRDSSYEQYF
j_call: TRBJ2-5; v_call: TRBV6-1; clone_size: many; d_call: TRBD1; cdr3_nt: TGTGCCAGCAGTGCGACAGGGTACGAGACCCAGTACTTC; cdr3_aa: CASSATGYETQYF
j_call: TRBJ1-2; v_call: TRBV4-2; clone_size: -; d_call: -; cdr3_nt: TGTGCCAGCAGCCAAGTTCCTCTGAACGTAGACTATGGCTACACCTTC; cdr3_aa: CASSQVPLNVDYGYTF
j_call: TRBJ2-5; v_call: TRBV7-9; clone_size: few; d_call: -; cdr3_nt: TGTGCCAGCAGCTTGGACGTGAACCGGGAGACCCAGTACTTC; cdr3_aa: CASSLDVNRETQYF
j_call: TRBJ2-3; v_call: TRBV12-3/TRBV12-4; clone_size: few; d_call: -; cdr3_nt: TGTGCCAGCAGGTTAGGGTCTCTAGCGACAGATACGCAGTATTTT; cdr3_aa: CASRLGSLATDTQYF
j_call: TRBJ2-1; v_call: TRBV20-1; clone_size: -; d_call: TRBD2; cdr3_nt: TGCAGTGCTAGAGATGCTTCGGGACTAGCGGATTTTAATGAGCAGTTCTTC; cdr3_aa: CSARDASGLADFNEQFF
j_call: TRBJ2-3; v_call: TRBV20-1; clone_size: -; d_call: -; cdr3_nt: TGCAGTGCTAGGGGGCTCGGGGGCACAGATACGCAGTATTTT; cdr3_aa: CSARGLGGTDTQYF
j_call: TRBJ2-5; v_call: TRBV5-4; clone_size: once; d_call: -; cdr3_nt: TGTGCCAGCAGCAACGGAATATTAGAGACCCAGTACTTC; cdr3_aa: CASSNGILETQYF
j_call: TRBJ2-7; v_call: TRBV20-1; clone_size: -; d_call: TRBD2; cdr3_nt: TGCAGTGCTAGACGGGGAGGGAAGGCCGAGCAGTACTTC; cdr3_aa: CSARRGGKAEQYF
j_call: TRBJ2-7; v_call: TRBV12-3/TRBV12-4; clone_size: few; d_call: -; cdr3_nt: TGTGCCAGCAGTCAATCCGGGACGGAATTCGAGCAGTACTTC; cdr3_aa: CASSQSGTEFEQYF
j_call: TRBJ2-1; v_call: TRBV5-1; clone_size: many; d_call: -; cdr3_nt: TGCGCCAGCAGGGGGGGACCTAGCGCGAATGAGCAGTTCTTC; cdr3_aa: CASRGGPSANEQFF
j_call: TRBJ2-1; v_call: TRBV10-3; clone_size: many; d_call: -; cdr3_nt: TGTGCCATCAGTGATTCACCGGGACAAGGTTCCTACAATGAGCAGTTCTTC; cdr3_aa: CAISDSPGQGSYNEQFF
j_call: TRBJ2-3; v_call: TRBV20-1; clone_size: few; d_call: -; cdr3_nt: TGCAGTGCTATCAGCCCGGAAGTCACAGATACGCAGTATTTT; cdr3_aa: CSAISPEVTDTQYF
j_call: TRBJ1-1; v_call: TRBV18; clone_size: many; d_call: -; cdr3_nt: TGTGCCAGCTCACAGGATATGAACACTGAAGCTTTCTTT; cdr3_aa: CASSQDMNTEAFF
j_call: TRBJ2-5; v_call: TRBV7-2; clone_size: few; d_call: TRBD2; cdr3_nt: TGTGCCAGCAGCTCCGGACTAGCGGGAAGGAGGCAAGAGACCCAGTACTTC; cdr3_aa: CASSSGLAGRRQETQYF